The 19 T cell receptor beta chains reported below all come from one sample, sequenced in a study of cytomegalovirus exposure and HLA in healthy donors. Amplification used 60 Vbeta primers and 13 Jbeta primers. Here immunoSEQ multiplex PCR was the method, and the copy in TCRdb shows in-frame clones only, minus some. The data hold about 140,000 clones, with roughly 80% observed a single time. The sample was PBMCs. The receptor set was obtained from a middle-aged man in good health and CMV-seropositive.

The rearrangement uses TRBV4-2 and TRBJ2-3; D unclear. The CDR3 is made up of 15 amino acids. CDR1 and CDR2 from the germline V gene are LGHNA and YNFKEQ. The ends were cut back, 4 bases at V and 2 bases at J, with 13 bases in the middle. Written as DNA, the CDR3 is TGTGCCAGCAGCCCATTTGTGACTTTCACAGATACGCAGTATTTT. Its translation is CASSPFVTFTDTQYF.

Comments on this clone: Compared with germline, one end of the junction differs, possibly owing to a read error. The rearrangement uses TRBV29-1 and TRBJ2-7; 7 bases line up with TRBD2. The CDR3 covers 12 residues. CDR1 and CDR2 (germline): SQVTM, ANQGSEA. In DNA form, the CDR3 reads TGCAGCGTTGAAACTAGCGCGAAAACACGGGACTTC. Protein product: CSVETSAKTRDF.

V and J are TRBV25-1 and TRBJ1-6; D not certain. Germline CDR1 is MGHDK and CDR2 is SYGVNS. This CDR3 comprises 14 residues. Trimming removed 10 bases from V and 10 bases from J, with 20 bases in between. CDR3 region: CATRPGGRGSPLHF. The CDR3 DNA reads TGTGCCACGCGGCCGGGAGGGCGAGGATCACCCCTCCACTTT.

The chain has TRBV5-1 and TRBJ2-3, with TRBD2 matching over 10 bases. There are 16 residues in the CDR3. Germline CDR1 is SGHRS and CDR2 is YFSETQ. With V trimmed by 4 bases and J by 3 bases, 8 bases remained unmatched. The CDR3 sequence is CASSAGLAVKTDTQYF. The DNA of the CDR3 is TGCGCCAGCAGCGCTGGACTAGCGGTGAAAACAGATACGCAGTATTTT.

The V gene is TRBV27, the J gene TRBJ1-4, with D unclear. CDR1 is MNHEY, CDR2 SMNVEV, per germline (reference sequence). V lost 6 bases to trimming and J lost 5 bases, with 13 bases between them. The CDR3 contains 14 residues. The CDR3 bases are TGTGCCAGCAGCCTTAGACTAAGGAATGAAAAACTGTTTTTT. This codes for CASSLRLRNEKLFF.

V usage is TRBV5-1 and J usage is TRBJ2-2, with D unclear. CDR3 length: 12 amino acids. The germline V gene has CDR1 SGHRS and CDR2 YFSETQ. V gave up 3 bases and J gave up 3 bases, with 3 bases separating them. CDR3 nucleotide sequence: TGCGCCAGCAGCTCCGACACCGGGGAGCTGTTTTTT. Its protein product is CASSSDTGELFF. Complete variable domain (other parts from reference TRBV5-1 and TRBJ2-2): KAGVTQTPRYLIKTRGQQVTLSCSPISGHRSVSWYQQTPGQGLQFLFEYFSETQRNKGNFPGRFSGRQFSNSRSEMNVSTLELGDSALYLCASSSDTGELFFGEGSRLTVL.

V is TRBV18 and J is TRBJ1-6; perhaps TRBD1 as D (5 bases). Per the germline V gene, CDR1 is KGHSH and CDR2 is LQKENI. Trimming left V 3 bases short and J 10 bases short, with 7 bases between. CDR3 length equals 12 residues. The DNA of the CDR3 is TGTGCCAGCTCACCTAGGGGCTCACCCCTCCACTTT. This gives the protein CASSPRGSPLHF.

By its share, this clone is medium-sized. The rearrangement joins TRBV27 to TRBJ1-2; TRBD1 matches 8 bases. V trimming: 6 bases; J trimming: 2 bases; junction bases outside the gene matches: 5. The germline gives CDR1 MNHEY, CDR2 SMNVEV (reference sequence). This CDR3 has 14 amino acids. The CDR3 DNA is TGTGCCAGCAGAGTTCAGGGGGCAAACTATGGCTACACCTTC. Translating it yields CASRVQGANYGYTF.

The chain uses TRBV28 and TRBJ2-1, with 11 bases that match TRBD2. The V and J ends lost 6 bases and 3 bases, in that order; junction bases with no gene match: 4. CDR1 and CDR2 (germline): MDHEN, SYDVKM. This CDR3 is 15 amino acids long. In DNA form, the CDR3 reads TGTGCCAGCAGCCGAGGGACTAGCGGCTACAATGAGCAGTTCTTC. Translated, it gives CASSRGTSGYNEQFF.

The chain carries TRBV27 and TRBJ2-1, with a possible D match to TRBD2 (5 bases). CDR1 and CDR2 (germline): MNHEY, SMNVEV (reference sequence). The CDR3 runs to 17 residues. V was pared by 9 bases and J by 0 bases, with 21 bases between. CDR3 sequence reads: CARGKRKGDPSYNEQFF. CDR3 nucleotide sequence: TGTGCCAGGGGGAAACGAAAGGGAGATCCCTCCTACAATGAGCAGTTCTTC.

The table lists this clone with a few counts. This chain connects TRBV7-2 to TRBJ2-1, with D perhaps TRBD2 (7 bases). Germline V gives CDR1 SGHTA, CDR2 FQGNSA. CDR3 length: 16 residues. Trimming took off 1 base at V and 6 bases at J, with 16 bases between the two ends. CDR3 DNA sequence: TGTGCCAGCAGCTTAGATCAAAGCGGGACACGCAATGAGCAGTTCTTC. This codes for CASSLDQSGTRNEQFF.

This clone has just one count. The chain carries TRBV5-8 and TRBJ2-5, with D perhaps matching TRBD1 (6 bases). V dropped 0 bases and J dropped 1 base, with 7 bases sitting between them. This CDR3 is 14 amino acids long. Germline V gene lookup returns CDR1 SGHTS and CDR2 YDEGEE. The DNA of the CDR3 is TGTGCCAGCAGCTTGGGACAGGTCCAAGAGACCCAGTACTTC. Protein sequence: CASSLGQVQETQYF. Drawing the rest from reference TRBV5-8 and TRBJ2-5, the complete variable domain is EAGVTQSPTHLIKTRGQQATLRCSPISGHTSVYWYQQALGLGLQFLLWYDEGEERNRGNFPPRFSGRQFPNYSSELNVNALELEDSALYLCASSLGQVQETQYFGPGTRLLVL.

CDR3 nucleotide sequence: TGTGCCAGCAGCTCCCGAGGAGGGAAAAGCCAGACCCAGTACTTC. This translates into CASSSRGGKSQTQYF. The rearrangement links TRBV13 to TRBJ2-5; tentatively, D is TRBD2 (6 bases). The V end lost 4 bases, the J end lost 6 bases, and 18 bases lay between the germline ends. The V gene's germline CDR1 is PRHDT and CDR2 FYEKMQ (reference sequence). The CDR3 contains 15 residues. Variable domain in full (rest from reference TRBV13 and TRBJ2-5): AAGVIQSPRHLIKEKRETATLKCYPIPRHDTVYWYQQGPGQDPQFLISFYEKMQSDKGSIPDRFSAQQFSDYHSELNMSSLELGDSALYFCASSSRGGKSQTQYFGPGTRLLVL.

The chain recombines TRBV13 with TRBJ1-5; tentatively, D is TRBD1 (5 bases). Germline assignment: CDR1 PRHDT and CDR2 FYEKMQ (reference sequence). The CDR3 loop spans 14 amino acids. V was shortened by 4 bases and J by 7 bases, with 14 bases between the two germline ends. CDR3 sequence: CASSWGLQGQPQHF. CDR3 in DNA: TGTGCCAGCAGCTGGGGCCTCCAGGGACAGCCCCAGCATTTT.

The V and J genes are TRBV5-1 and TRBJ1-5; TRBD1 matches at 11 bases. V trimming: 4 bases; J trimming: 2 bases; junction bases outside the gene matches: 8. The CDR3 is 17 residues long. Germline values: CDR1 SGHRS, CDR2 YFSETQ. The DNA for the CDR3 is TGCGCCAGCAGCCCCGGGACAGGGGGGATCGGCAATCAGCCCCAGCATTTT. Its translation: CASSPGTGGIGNQPQHF.

The chain combines TRBV10-1 with TRBJ2-7; TRBD2 agrees at 8 bases. The germline V gene has CDR1 WNHNN and CDR2 SYGVQD (reference sequence). The CDR3 sequence is 20 residues long. Losses at the gene ends were 2 bases for V and 5 bases for J; bases not matched to a gene: 23. The chain's CDR3 is CASSETPIITLIIAGNEQYF. The CDR3 coding sequence is TGCGCCAGCAGTGAGACCCCAATTATTACCCTCATAATAGCGGGAAACGAGCAGTACTTC.

J is TRBJ2-2 and V is TRBV7-6, with 8 bases aligning to TRBD1. Germline values: CDR1 SGHVS, CDR2 FNYEAQ. CDR3 length: 19 amino acids. Germline trimming cut 1 base from V and 6 bases from J; bases unmatched to any gene: 16. CDR3 sequence (DNA): TGTGCCAGCAGCTTAGGCATGATCAAACGAGAGGACAGGGCCGGGGAGCTGTTTTTT. It specifies CASSLGMIKREDRAGELFF.

The chain links TRBV10-2 to TRBJ1-3, with a tentative D call TRBD1 (6 bases). CDR3 size: 12 residues. Trimming pared 4 bases from V and 6 bases from J, leaving 7 bases between. Looked up from germline, CDR1 is WSHSY and CDR2 is SAAADI. CDR3 loop: CASSGQANTIYF. CDR3 sequence (DNA): TGCGCCAGCAGTGGACAGGCAAACACCATATATTTT.

The CDR3 DNA is TGTGCCAGCAGTTACAGGGACTTAGATACGCAGTATTTT. Its translation is CASSYRDLDTQYF. The gene calls are TRBV6-6 and TRBJ2-3; a possible D gene is TRBD2 (6 bases). Germline lookup yields CDR1 MNHNY and CDR2 SVGAGI (reference sequence). This CDR3 has 13 amino acids. Trimming shortened V by 2 bases and J by 5 bases, and 8 bases separated the two germline ends.